Following are 27 T cell receptor beta chains from one sample sequenced in a study of Ad26.COV2.S vaccination and SARS-CoV-2 variants. Treatment indicated: 15 to 20 received Ad26.COV2.S at low or high dose, single or two shots; 5 received placebo; per-sample allocation not given. Specimen acquisition occurred on day 63 following the initial vaccine or placebo injection. The table came from immunoSEQ multiplex PCR; TCRdb's copy has only in-frame clones and leaves some out. The sample holds some 410,000 clones; 92% are singletons and the top ten take about 1.7%. This material consisted of peripheral blood, taken in a trial of Ad26.COV2.S vaccine versus placebo. These receptors originate from a person between 18 and 59 years old who received the Ad26.COV2.S COVID-19 vaccine or a placebo.

On this clone: A junction boundary mismatches the germline segment, possibly from a read error. The chain joins TRBV2 to TRBJ2-5; 7 nucleotides align to TRBD1. The CDR3 is 14 amino acids. The V gene's germline CDR1 is SNHLY and CDR2 FYNNEI. CDR3 amino acids: CASSEGTAEETQYF. CDR3 DNA: TGTGCCAGCAGCGAAGGGACAGCCGAAGAGACCCAGTACTTC.

V gene TRBV2 combines with J gene TRBJ1-2; tentative D call: TRBD1 (5 bases). Germline CDR1 reads SNHLY; CDR2 reads FYNNEI. The CDR3 consists of 14 residues. The V and J ends lost 1 base and 6 bases respectively, with 12 bases between them. The CDR3 spells CASSEVGTRDGYTF. The CDR3 nucleotides read TGTGCCAGCAGTGAAGTGGGGACGAGAGATGGCTACACCTTC.

The chain recombines TRBV7-9 with TRBJ2-7; D is perhaps TRBD2 (6 bases). Trimming pared 5 bases from V and 4 bases from J, leaving 15 bases between. The CDR3 spans 14 residues. Germline loops: CDR1 SEHNR, CDR2 FQNEAQ (reference sequence). The CDR3 reads CASSLGGFPYEQYF. In DNA form, the CDR3 reads TGTGCCAGCAGCCTAGGAGGGTTCCCTTACGAGCAGTACTTC. The full variable domain, with the rest looked up from reference TRBV7-9 and TRBJ2-7, is DTGVSQNPRHKITKRGQNVTFRCDPISEHNRLYWYRQTLGQGPEFLTYFQNEAQLEKSRLLSDRFSAERPKGSFSTLEIQRTEQGDSAMYLCASSLGGFPYEQYFGPGTRLTVT.

The chain recombines TRBV20-1 with TRBJ1-2; D unclear. V was pared by 2 bases and J by 8 bases, with 9 bases between. The CDR3 has 11 residues. Germline V gene data show CDR1 as DFQATT and CDR2 as SNEGSKA (reference sequence). This CDR3 reads CSARSQEGYTF. The DNA for the CDR3 is TGCAGTGCTAGATCCCAAGAGGGCTACACCTTC.

This chain connects TRBV28 to TRBJ2-1, with unresolved D. The length of the CDR3 is 13 residues. From germline, CDR1 is MDHEN and CDR2 SYDVKM. V was clipped by 3 bases and J by 5 bases, with 8 bases between them. The CDR3 region is CASSFRPDNEQFF. The CDR3 nucleotides read TGTGCCAGCAGTTTCAGGCCCGACAATGAGCAGTTCTTC. Combining the CDR3 with reference TRBV28 and TRBJ2-1 gives the whole variable domain DVKVTQSSRYLVKRTGEKVFLECVQDMDHENMFWYRQDPGLGLRLIYFSYDVKMKEKGDIPEGYSVSREKKERFSLILESASTNQTSMYLCASSFRPDNEQFFGPGTRLTVL.

V usage is TRBV5-4 and J usage is TRBJ1-1; TRBD1 matches at 9 bases. This CDR3 contains 17 residues. The V gene's germline CDR1 is SGHNT and CDR2 YYREEE (reference sequence). The V and J ends lost 0 bases and 1 base, in that order; junction bases with no gene match: 7. For the CDR3, the DNA is TGTGCCAGCAGCTTGGGGGTACAGGGGGCGAGGAACACTGAAGCTTTCTTT. Translating gives CASSLGVQGARNTEAFF.

This chain uses TRBV25-1 with TRBJ2-2; 8 bases align to TRBD1. With V trimmed by 10 bases and J by 6 bases, 7 bases remained unmatched. CDR3 length equals 13 residues. CDR1 is MGHDK and CDR2 is SYGVNS in the germline V gene. CDR3 protein: CAKAYRGSGELFF. The CDR3 DNA follows: TGTGCCAAGGCCTACAGGGGGTCCGGGGAGCTGTTTTTT.

V gene TRBV4-3 combines with J gene TRBJ1-2, with D tentatively TRBD1 (6 bases). V lost 0 bases to trimming and J lost 2 bases, with 7 bases between them. The germline V gene encodes CDR1 LGHNA and CDR2 YSLEER. The CDR3 is made up of 14 amino acids. For the CDR3, the DNA is TGCGCCAGCAGCCAAGATGACAGGAACTATGGCTACACCTTC. Translation: CASSQDDRNYGYTF.

The chain has TRBV18 and TRBJ2-7, with 11 bases aligning to TRBD2. Germline CDR1 KGHSH, CDR2 LQKENI. This CDR3 region has 15 residues. V lost 3 bases to trimming and J lost 3 bases; unmatched junction nucleotides: 4. The CDR3 region has the DNA TGTGCCAGCTCACCCGGGACTAGCGGATTCTACGAGCAGTACTTC. Protein sequence: CASSPGTSGFYEQYF. The full variable domain, completed using reference TRBV18 and TRBJ2-7, is NAGVMQNPRHLVRRRGQEARLRCSPMKGHSHVYWYRQLPEEGLKFMVYLQKENIIDESGMPKERFSAEFPKEGPSILRIQQVVRGDSAAYFCASSPGTSGFYEQYFGPGTRLTVT.

The genes are TRBV19 and TRBJ2-7, with D perhaps matching TRBD2 (5 bases). The length of the CDR3 is 8 residues. CDR1 and CDR2 from the germline V gene are LNHDA and SQIVND (reference sequence). The CDR3 protein is CGGYEQYF. The CDR3 DNA is TGTGGCGGGTACGAGCAGTACTTC.

The chain has TRBV7-6 and TRBJ2-2; TRBD1 might be the D (7 bases). Germline V gives CDR1 SGHVS, CDR2 FNYEAQ. Trimming removed 1 base from V and 6 bases from J, with 15 bases in between. CDR3 length: 16 amino acids. The DNA for the CDR3 is TGTGCCAGCAGCTTAGGGAGGGGGCGTGTTTCCGGGGAGCTGTTTTTT. It is translated as CASSLGRGRVSGELFF.

The CDR3 DNA sequence: TGCGCCAGCAGCCCAGATTTAGATGGGCAGATAGCTAGCACAGATACGCAGTATTTT. This gives the protein CASSPDLDGQIASTDTQYF. This chain connects TRBV4-3 to TRBJ2-3, with D hard to call. V was trimmed by 4 bases and J by 0 bases, leaving 23 bases between them. The CDR3 is made up of 19 amino acids. Germline CDR1 and CDR2: LGHNA and YSLEER.

This clone was picked up a small number of times. V usage is TRBV3-1 (or the pseudogene TRBV3-2) and J usage is TRBJ1-5; D gene ambiguous. The V end was cut by 1 base, the J end by 0 bases, with 4 bases between. The CDR3 covers 14 residues. In germline, CDR1 is LGHDT, CDR2 YNNKEL (reference sequence). For the CDR3, the DNA is TGTGCCAGCAGCCAAGTCCTTAGCAATCAGCCCCAGCATTTT. It codes for CASSQVLSNQPQHF.

The J gene is TRBJ2-1, the V gene TRBV25-1; D is uncertain. This CDR3 is 12 amino acids long. Germline V gene data show CDR1 as MGHDK and CDR2 as SYGVNS. Trimming left V 5 bases short and J 6 bases short, with 8 bases between. The CDR3: CASSYGINEQFF. In DNA, the CDR3 is TGTGCCAGCAGTTATGGGATCAATGAGCAGTTCTTC.

J is TRBJ1-5 and V is TRBV12-5, with 9 nucleotides matching TRBD1. This CDR3 comprises 14 residues. The V gene's germline CDR1 is LGHNT and CDR2 FRNRAP. J was trimmed by 4 bases and V by 6 bases; bases with no gene match: 4. CDR3 sequence: CASGRDRENQPQHF. Written as DNA, the CDR3 is TGTGCTAGTGGAAGGGACAGGGAGAATCAGCCCCAGCATTTT.

Regarding this clone: Distinct nucleotide sequences in the sample also encode this CDR3. The V and J genes are TRBV4-1 and TRBJ1-1; the D gene is possibly TRBD1 (6 bases). This CDR3 has 13 amino acids. V was clipped by 3 bases and J by 5 bases, with 10 bases between them. Germline V gene lookup returns CDR1 MGHRA and CDR2 YSYEKL. CDR3 protein: CASSQGRGTEAFF. In DNA form, the CDR3 reads TGCGCCAGCAGCCAGGGGAGGGGGACTGAAGCTTTCTTT.

The chain joins TRBV30 to TRBJ1-1; unclear D gene. The V and J ends lost 0 bases and 0 bases respectively, with 8 bases between them. CDR1 and CDR2 (germline): GTSNPN, SVGIG (reference sequence). The CDR3 is 14 amino acids. This CDR3 reads CAWSVPRLNTEAFF. CDR3 nucleotides: TGTGCCTGGAGTGTCCCGAGATTGAACACTGAAGCTTTCTTT.

The chain combines TRBV4-3 with TRBJ2-7; D perhaps matches TRBD1 (6 bases). V dropped 4 bases and J dropped 2 bases, with 12 bases sitting between them. Looked up from germline, CDR1 is LGHNA and CDR2 is YSLEER. This CDR3 has 14 residues. The CDR3 reads CASSPGRGPYEQYF. CDR3 sequence (DNA): TGCGCCAGCAGCCCCGGCAGGGGCCCCTACGAGCAGTACTTC.

The table lists this clone with a count of one. The chain carries TRBV3-1 (or the pseudogene TRBV3-2) and TRBJ1-2, with a weak D call TRBD1 (5 bases). Between the trimmed V and J ends, which lost 4 bases and 5 bases, there was a span of 14 bases. The CDR3 length is 14 residues. CDR1 LGHDT and CDR2 YNNKEL come from the germline V gene (reference sequence). The CDR3, as DNA: TGTGCCAGCAGCCCCCCCCCGGGGGAGTATGGCTACACCTTC. Its protein product is CASSPPPGEYGYTF.

V is TRBV7-6 and J is TRBJ1-1; D is undetermined. The CDR3 totals 17 residues. The germline V gene encodes CDR1 SGHVS and CDR2 FNYEAQ. V was shortened by 1 base and J by 1 base, with 16 bases between the two germline ends. For the CDR3, the DNA is TGTGCCAGCAGCTTAGTGGGTCGAGGGCTGGGGAACACTGAAGCTTTCTTT. Translated, it gives CASSLVGRGLGNTEAFF.

The chain combines TRBV10-3 with TRBJ1-4; TRBD1 agrees at 9 bases. The germline V gene has CDR1 ENHRY and CDR2 SYGVKD. Trimming removed 1 base from V and 6 bases from J; junction bases left unmatched: 6. The CDR3 sequence is 16 residues long. The CDR3: CAISEWGTGSYEKLFF. Here the CDR3 DNA reads TGTGCCATCAGTGAGTGGGGGACAGGGTCCTATGAAAAACTGTTTTTT.

The chain links TRBV10-3 to TRBJ1-1; 8 positions agree with TRBD1. The ends lost 4 bases at V and 6 bases at J; junction bases unmatched: 4. Germline-derived CDR1 and CDR2 are ENHRY and SYGVKD. The CDR3 has 13 residues. The CDR3 coding sequence is TGTGCCATCAGTGGGACAGGGACCTCTGAAGCTTTCTTT. This codes for CAISGTGTSEAFF.

This chain joins TRBV28 and TRBJ1-1; D gene uncertain. V was trimmed by 2 bases and J by 4 bases, leaving 11 bases between them. CDR1 and CDR2 from the germline V gene are MDHEN and SYDVKM. The CDR3 is made up of 14 amino acids. As DNA, the CDR3 is TGTGCCAGCAGTTTACTCCGGGCTCCCACTGAAGCTTTCTTT. Its protein product is CASSLLRAPTEAFF.

V and J are TRBV6-2 or TRBV6-3 and TRBJ2-5; 7 nucleotides align to TRBD2. This CDR3 is built from 14 residues. Germline CDR1 is MNHEY and CDR2 is SVGEGT. Trimming took 2 bases from V and 3 from J; bases not matched to a gene: 3. CDR3 coding DNA: TGTGCCAGCAGTTACATCGGGACTAAAGAGACCCAGTACTTC. It yields the protein CASSYIGTKETQYF.

This clone was recorded once. V usage is TRBV2 and J usage is TRBJ2-1; D is perhaps TRBD1 or TRBD2 (5 bases each). Trimming took 6 bases from V and 2 from J, leaving 14 bases between them. The CDR3 spans 15 residues. CDR1 is SNHLY, CDR2 FYNNEI, per germline. The CDR3 sequence: CASSNRDLTYNEQFF. The DNA for the CDR3 is TGTGCCAGCAGCAACCGGGACCTGACCTACAATGAGCAGTTCTTC.

The V call is TRBV6-5, the J call TRBJ2-3; no definite D call. CDR3 size: 13 residues. Germline CDR1 MNHEY, CDR2 SVGAGI. Trimming took off 5 bases at V and 4 bases at J, with 10 bases between the two ends. DNA of the CDR3: TGTGCCAGCAGTCGCCTAGTTTCAGATACGCAGTATTTT. It codes for CASSRLVSDTQYF.

The J gene is TRBJ2-5, the V gene TRBV7-2, with 7 bases aligning to TRBD2. J lost 3 bases, V lost 5 bases, and 9 bases had no gene match. In germline, CDR1 is SGHTA, CDR2 FQGNSA. There are 15 residues in the CDR3. The CDR3 loop reads CASSPGGGGKETQYF. The CDR3 coding sequence is TGTGCCAGCAGCCCAGGAGGCGGGGGAAAAGAGACCCAGTACTTC.